This TCR beta chain was identified in a study of blood T cells in healthy people across ages (dated by TCRdb to between 2014 and 2017). Notes on the research overall: In model experiments, template switching captured roughly one uniquely barcoded TCR beta cDNA molecule for every two T cells. Age-related changes in TCR beta repertoire diversity were measured in the study by deep sequencing normalized with unique cDNA molecular identifiers. The donors were split into four age groups: young (average around 15 years), middle-aged (39), aged (over 55) and long-lived (approximately 89). To avoid experimental bias, donors of different ages were randomly spread across the sequencing lanes. Two additional independent replicas of 1 million unique cDNA reads from the same blood draw were analyzed for two donors (one aged 18 to 30 and one aged 80 or older). The full study reports these points: As age increased, observed TCR beta diversity per million T cells dropped in a roughly linear way, and a significant reduction was already evident by age 40. Donor CMV infection status was unknown, potentially confounding age-related changes in expanded clonotypes. Compared with the aged group, the long-lived group had more naive CD4+ T cells, fewer expanded clones and increased TCR diversity, a pattern suggesting age selection. Conclusive comparison of naive and antigen-experienced compartments was prevented by the profiling of bulk unsorted PBMCs. Estimates of total diversity from one million sequenced T cells were regarded as lower bounds and underestimates. A strong correlation was found between observed TCR beta diversity and the percentage of naive T cells measured by flow cytometry.

The donors were roughly 38 Caucasian individuals from Russia, aged roughly 6 to 100 years, who were systemically healthy. Each donor gave about 9.7 milliliters of peripheral blood, drawn into EDTA-treated Vacutainer tubes. Ficoll-Paque density-gradient centrifugation was used to isolate PBMCs, with at least 6 million obtained per sample. Total RNA was extracted from PBMCs with Trizol reagent, with at least 5.5 micrograms obtained per sample. For every donor, flow cytometry on a PBMC aliquot measured the percentage of naive CD45RAhigh/CD27high T cells. Library method: 5' RACE. For sequencing, an Illumina HiSeq 2500 was employed. A second PCR of roughly 7 to 11 cycles was performed with a sample-barcoded 5' primer and a J-beta primer mix. A unique molecular identifier was introduced onto each TCR beta cDNA molecule by a template-switch 5' adaptor carrying 12 random nucleotides. Each sample yielded at least 3 million CDR3-containing paired-end reads. The Mint cDNA synthesis kit, primed by a TRBC-specific oligonucleotide, was used to synthesize first-strand cDNA from all RNA. All cDNA was treated with uracil-DNA glycosylase and then went through a first 18-cycle PCR with the universal primers M1SS and BC2_uni_R. In the authors' own workflow: For normalization, 1 million high-quality reads, each with a distinct molecular identifier, were randomly selected from each sample. Instead of being binned into consensus sequences, reads that shared molecular identifiers were thrown out. CDR3 identification, clonotype clustering and error correction used MiTCR with a Q25 quality threshold and the strictest error-elimination algorithm. A nonparametric unseen species model with Euler transformation was used to estimate lower-bound total TCR beta diversity. In-frame beta chains were kept once TCRdb had trimmed the public reads at Q25 with fastp and called clones with MiXCR. All rows with the same CDR3 protein become a single entry with the most common DNA and genes. V and J calls and clone size were set by TCRdb, not the authors. Counted in this sample were about 1.5 million distinct CDR3 sequences; approximately 39% of them appeared once. In total, the top ten clones hold about 4% of the sample.

V was cut back by 3 bases and J by 0 bases, leaving a gap of 13 bases between them. Counted from cysteine to phenylalanine, this CDR3 has 16 amino acids. Only the CDR3 region is kept as DNA, spanning 48 bases read in frame from base 1. The germline V gene encodes CDR1 MNHEY and CDR2 SMNVEV (reference sequence). This clonotype was counted between two and nine times. Its antigen is currently not known. No much larger clonotype is one base removed from it; base qualities were not supplied. This clonotype was sampled from a woman aged 18-29 years in good health. Sequencing was carried out using blood. The sequence joins TRBV27 to TRBJ2-3; the D segment might be TRBD1 or TRBD2, since each matches 5 bases. The encoded CDR3 is CASSFSGTASTDTQYF. The nucleotide sequence is given as TGTGCCAGCAGTTTCTCCGGGACGGCTAGCACAGATACGCAGTATTTT.